This TCR beta chain was captured by sequencing in a study of blood T cell repertoires in COVID-19. This clone was detected once. Profiled with immunoSEQ multiplex PCR; TCRdb holds only in-frame clones, not every one. The sample lists some 220,000 clones; over 80% were seen once. Germline lookup yields CDR1 SGHAT and CDR2 FQDESV (reference sequence). J lost 4 bases, V lost 4 bases, and 6 bases had no gene match. The CDR3 runs to 15 residues. The TCR sequence derives from a woman in her 30s with COVID-19, enrolled during active disease. Sequenced material: peripheral blood. The rearrangement links TRBV11-1 to TRBJ2-2; 7 bases match TRBD2. The CDR3 protein is CASSSHGEGTGELFF. The CDR3 DNA reads as TGTGCCAGCAGCTCCCATGGGGAGGGCACCGGGGAGCTGTTTTTT.